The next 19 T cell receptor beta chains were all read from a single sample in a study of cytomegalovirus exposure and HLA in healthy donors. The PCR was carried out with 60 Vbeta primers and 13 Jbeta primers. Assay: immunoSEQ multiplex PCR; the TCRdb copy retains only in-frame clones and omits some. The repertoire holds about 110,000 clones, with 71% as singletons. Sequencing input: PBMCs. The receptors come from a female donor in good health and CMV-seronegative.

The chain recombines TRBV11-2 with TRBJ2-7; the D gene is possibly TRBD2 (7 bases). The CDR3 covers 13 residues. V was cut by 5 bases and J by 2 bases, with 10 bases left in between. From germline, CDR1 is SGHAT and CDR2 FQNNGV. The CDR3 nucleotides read TGTGCCAGCAGCCGAGGGGGGGCCTACGAGCAGTACTTC. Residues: CASSRGGAYEQYF. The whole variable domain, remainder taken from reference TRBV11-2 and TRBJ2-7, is EAGVAQSPRYKIIEKRQSVAFWCNPISGHATLYWYQQILGQGPKLLIQFQNNGVVDDSQLPKDRFSAERLKGVDSTLKIQPAKLEDSAVYLCASSRGGAYEQYFGPGTRLTVT.

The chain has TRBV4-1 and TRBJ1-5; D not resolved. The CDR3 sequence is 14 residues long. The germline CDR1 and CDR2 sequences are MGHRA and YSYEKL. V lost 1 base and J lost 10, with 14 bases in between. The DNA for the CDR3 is TGCGCCAGCAGCCAAGTCCCGGGTTCTCTACCCCAGCATTTT. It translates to CASSQVPGSLPQHF.

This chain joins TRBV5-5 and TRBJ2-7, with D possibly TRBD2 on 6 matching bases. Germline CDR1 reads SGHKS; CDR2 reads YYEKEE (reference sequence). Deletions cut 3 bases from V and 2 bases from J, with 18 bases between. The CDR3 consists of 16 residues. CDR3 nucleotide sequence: TGTGCCAGCAGCTGGACAATGGGACTTTCAGCCTACGAGCAGTACTTC. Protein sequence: CASSWTMGLSAYEQYF.

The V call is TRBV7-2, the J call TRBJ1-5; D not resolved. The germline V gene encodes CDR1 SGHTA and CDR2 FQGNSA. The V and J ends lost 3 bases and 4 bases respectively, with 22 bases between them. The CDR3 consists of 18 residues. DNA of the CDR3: TGTGCCAGCAGCTTGATGGATACTGCGGTCAGCCCGAATCAGCCCCAGCATTTT. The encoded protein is CASSLMDTAVSPNQPQHF. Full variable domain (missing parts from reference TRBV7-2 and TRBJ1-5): GAGVSQSPSNKVTEKGKDVELRCDPISGHTALYWYRQSLGQGLEFLIYFQGNSAPDKSGLPSDRFSAERTGGSVSTLTIQRTQQEDSAVYLCASSLMDTAVSPNQPQHFGDGTRLSIL.

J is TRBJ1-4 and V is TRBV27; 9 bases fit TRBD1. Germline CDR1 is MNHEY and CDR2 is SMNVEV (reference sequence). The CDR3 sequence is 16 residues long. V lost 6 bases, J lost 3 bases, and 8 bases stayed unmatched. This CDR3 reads CASSIGTGRPNEKLFF. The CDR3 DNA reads TGTGCCAGCAGCATCGGGACAGGGCGGCCTAATGAAAAACTGTTTTTT.

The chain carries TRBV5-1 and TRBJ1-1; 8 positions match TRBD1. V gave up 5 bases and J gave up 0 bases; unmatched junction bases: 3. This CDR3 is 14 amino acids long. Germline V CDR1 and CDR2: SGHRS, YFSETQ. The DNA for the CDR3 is TGCGCCAGCAGGCTGGACAGGGTGAACACTGAAGCTTTCTTT. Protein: CASRLDRVNTEAFF.

The CDR3 DNA is TGTGCCAGCACGGAGGGGGGAGGGACTGAAGCTTTCTTT. Amino acid sequence: CASTEGGGTEAFF. The genes are TRBV6-5 and TRBJ1-1; possible D gene TRBD1, 6 bases. V was cut by 7 bases and J by 5 bases, with 14 bases left in between. The CDR3 runs to 13 residues. The V gene's germline CDR1 is MNHEY and CDR2 SVGAGI.

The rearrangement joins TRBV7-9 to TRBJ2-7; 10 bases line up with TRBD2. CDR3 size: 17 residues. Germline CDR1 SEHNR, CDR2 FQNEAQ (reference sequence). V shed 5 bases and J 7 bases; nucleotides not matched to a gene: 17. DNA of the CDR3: TGTGCCAGCAGCGATTCCTTACGACTAGCGGGCTGGGTAGAGCAGTACTTC. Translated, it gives CASSDSLRLAGWVEQYF.

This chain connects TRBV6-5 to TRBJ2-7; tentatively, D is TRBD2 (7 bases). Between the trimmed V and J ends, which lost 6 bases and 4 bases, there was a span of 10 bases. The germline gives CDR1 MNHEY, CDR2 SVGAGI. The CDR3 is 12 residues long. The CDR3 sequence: CASRKGGYEQYF. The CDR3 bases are TGTGCCAGCAGAAAGGGGGGGTACGAGCAGTACTTC.

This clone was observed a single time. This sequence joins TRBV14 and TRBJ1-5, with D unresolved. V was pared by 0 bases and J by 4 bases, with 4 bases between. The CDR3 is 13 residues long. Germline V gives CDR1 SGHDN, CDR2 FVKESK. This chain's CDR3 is CASSQDSNQPQHF. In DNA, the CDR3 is TGTGCCAGCAGCCAAGACAGTAATCAGCCCCAGCATTTT. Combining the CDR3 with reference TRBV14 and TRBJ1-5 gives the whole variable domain EAGVTQFPSHSVIEKGQTVTLRCDPISGHDNLYWYRRVMGKEIKFLLHFVKESKQDESGMPNNRFLAERTGGTYSTLKVQPAELEDSGVYFCASSQDSNQPQHFGDGTRLSIL.

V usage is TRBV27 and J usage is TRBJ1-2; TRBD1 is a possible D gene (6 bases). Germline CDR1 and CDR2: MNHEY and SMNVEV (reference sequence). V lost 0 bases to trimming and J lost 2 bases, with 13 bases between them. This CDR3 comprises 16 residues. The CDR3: CASSLSRDTGNYGYTF. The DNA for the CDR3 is TGTGCCAGCAGTTTATCGAGGGACACCGGAAACTATGGCTACACCTTC.

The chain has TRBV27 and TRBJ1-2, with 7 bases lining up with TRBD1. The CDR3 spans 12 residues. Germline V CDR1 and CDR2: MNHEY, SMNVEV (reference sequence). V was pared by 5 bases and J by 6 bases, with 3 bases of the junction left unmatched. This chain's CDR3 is CASSRTGDGYTF. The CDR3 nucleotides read TGTGCCAGCAGTCGGACAGGAGATGGCTACACCTTC.

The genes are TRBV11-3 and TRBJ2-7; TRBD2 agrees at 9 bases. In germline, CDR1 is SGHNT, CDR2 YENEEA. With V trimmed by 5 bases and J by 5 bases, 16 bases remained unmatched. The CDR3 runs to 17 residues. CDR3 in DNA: TGTGCCAGCAGCCACCGTCGCGGGAGGGCCCGGGGAAACGAGCAGTACTTC. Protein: CASSHRRGRARGNEQYF.

Written as DNA, the CDR3 is TGTGCCAGCAGCTTAGACGGGACTACCCCCGGGGAGCAGTACTTC. As protein: CASSLDGTTPGEQYF. V gene TRBV7-2 combines with J gene TRBJ2-7; 7 bases agree with TRBD2. The CDR3 consists of 15 residues. Unmatched junction bases numbered 10, after V lost 1 base and J lost 7 bases. Germline V lookup: CDR1 SGHTA, CDR2 FQGNSA.

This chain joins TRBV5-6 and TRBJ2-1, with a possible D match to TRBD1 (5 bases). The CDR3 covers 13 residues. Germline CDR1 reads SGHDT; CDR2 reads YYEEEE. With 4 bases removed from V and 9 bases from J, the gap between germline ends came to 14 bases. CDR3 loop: CASSLIRVGEQFF. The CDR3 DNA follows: TGTGCCAGCAGCCTGATCAGGGTTGGTGAGCAGTTCTTC.

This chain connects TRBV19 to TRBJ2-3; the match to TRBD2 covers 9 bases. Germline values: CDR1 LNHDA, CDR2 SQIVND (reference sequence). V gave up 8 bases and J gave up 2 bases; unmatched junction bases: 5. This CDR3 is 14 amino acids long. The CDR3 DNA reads TGTGCCAGTGGAGGCGGGAGGGACACAGATACGCAGTATTTT. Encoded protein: CASGGGRDTDTQYF.

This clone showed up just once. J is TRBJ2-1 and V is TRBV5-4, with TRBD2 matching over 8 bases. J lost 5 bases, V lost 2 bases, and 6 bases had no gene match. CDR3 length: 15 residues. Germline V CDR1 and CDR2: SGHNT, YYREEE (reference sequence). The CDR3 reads CASSFSAGGDNEQFF. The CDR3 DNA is TGTGCCAGCAGCTTTTCTGCGGGAGGAGACAATGAGCAGTTCTTC.

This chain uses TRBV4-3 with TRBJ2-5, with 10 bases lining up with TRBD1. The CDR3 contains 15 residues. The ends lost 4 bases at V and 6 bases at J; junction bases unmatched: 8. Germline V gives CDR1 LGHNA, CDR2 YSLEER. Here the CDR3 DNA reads TGCGCCAGCAGCCGGGACAGGGGCGAAAAAAAGACCCAGTACTTC. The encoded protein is CASSRDRGEKKTQYF.

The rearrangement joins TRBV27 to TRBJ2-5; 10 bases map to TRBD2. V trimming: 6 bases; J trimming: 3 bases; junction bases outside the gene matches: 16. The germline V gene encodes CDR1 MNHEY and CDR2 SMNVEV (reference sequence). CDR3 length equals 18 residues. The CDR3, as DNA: TGTGCCAGCAGCGCAAGGTTTACCGGGACTAGCGTCAAAGAGACCCAGTACTTC. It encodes CASSARFTGTSVKETQYF.